Listed below are T cell receptor beta chains from one sample, sequenced in a study of T cell changes during pregnancy in multiple sclerosis. The assay was immunoSEQ multiplex PCR, and TCRdb's table has in-frame clones only and misses some. The data contain tens of thousands of clones, 70% to 90% of them singletons. The sequenced sample was CD8+ T cells from peripheral blood mononuclear cells, obtained before pregnancy. These receptors all come from a female donor with multiple sclerosis, enrolled in a pregnancy study. CDR3s include the opening cysteine and the closing phenylalanine or tryptophan. Each record gives: V gene, D gene, clone size, J gene, CDR3 DNA, CDR3 protein. The D gene is left open where the match is weak. Clone size is given for some rows only: seen once, a few or many times, or a class if the clone is expanded.

TRBV7-9	TRBD1	few	TRBJ1-1	TGTGCCAGCAGCTCCGGGACAGACAGGGCCGGTGAAGCTTTCTTT	CASSSGTDRAGEAFF
TRBV6-5	NA	once	TRBJ2-1	TGTGCCAGCAGTTACCCCGGGGGCAATGAGCAGTTCTTC	CASSYPGGNEQFF
TRBV30	NA	few	TRBJ2-2	TGTGCCTGGAAAGTAGCGGAAGCAGACACCGGGGAGCTGTTTTTT	CAWKVAEADTGELFF
TRBV13	NA	NA	TRBJ2-7	TGTGCCAGCAGCCCCCCGGACAGATCCTACGAGCAGTACTTC	CASSPPDRSYEQYF
TRBV5-1	NA	NA	TRBJ1-4	TGCGCCAGCAGCTTCGGTGAAGGGGGAGAAAAACTGTTTTTT	CASSFGEGGEKLFF
TRBV6-1	NA	NA	TRBJ2-7	TGTGCCAGCAGTGATTACGGGTATCCGTACTTC	CASSDYGYPYF
TRBV10-2	TRBD2	NA	TRBJ2-1	TGCGCCAGCAGACCCAGACTAGCGGGTTGGGATGAGCAGTTCTTC	CASRPRLAGWDEQFF
TRBV6-5	NA	NA	TRBJ2-1	TGTGCCAGCACCAACGGAGCCCAGCAGTTCTTC	CASTNGAQQFF
TRBV7-9	NA	NA	TRBJ2-7	TGTGCCAGCAGCGATTTCAGGCGATCAGCGGGCGAGCAGTACTTC	CASSDFRRSAGEQYF
TRBV27	TRBD2	once	TRBJ2-2	TGTGCCAGCAGCCCAGCGACTAGCGGGAGTGGGGAGCTGTTTTTT	CASSPATSGSGELFF
TRBV10-2	TRBD1	few	TRBJ1-2	TGCGCCAGCAGTGAGTCGACGGAGGGGGCTTATGGCTACACCTTC	CASSESTEGAYGYTF
TRBV28	TRBD1	NA	TRBJ2-7	TGTGCCACCCACAGGGGCGAAGTCGAGCAGTACTTC	CATHRGEVEQYF
TRBV29-1	NA	NA	TRBJ1-3	TGCAGCGTTGAATGGCCTGTCTCTCGAAACACCATATATTTT	CSVEWPVSRNTIYF
TRBV18	TRBD2	NA	TRBJ2-1	TGTGCCAGCTCACCGTTAGCGGGGGAGGGTTACAATGAGCAGTTCTTC	CASSPLAGEGYNEQFF
TRBV19	NA	NA	TRBJ1-5	TGTGCCAGTAGTATCAGGGATGGGGCTCAGCCCCAGCATTTT	CASSIRDGAQPQHF
TRBV2	NA	NA	TRBJ1-5	TGTGCCAGCAGTGCCTATAGCAATCAGCCCCAGCATTTT	CASSAYSNQPQHF
TRBV4-1	NA	NA	TRBJ2-7	TGCGCCAGCAGGAGGACAGAGTCAGACTACGAGCAGTACTTC	CASRRTESDYEQYF
TRBV9	NA	NA	TRBJ2-3	TGTGCCAGCAGCGCCGCACCGAGGAGACGGTCAGATACGCAGTATTTT	CASSAAPRRRSDTQYF
TRBV10-3	TRBD1	NA	TRBJ2-1	TGTGCCATCACCTATACCGACAGGGTGGTGGGTAATGAGCAGTTCTTC	CAITYTDRVVGNEQFF
TRBV7-2	TRBD2	NA	TRBJ2-1	TGTGCCAGCAGCCCACGGAGAGAGCGGGCGGGAGTCTCCTACAATGAGCAGTTCTTC	CASSPRRERAGVSYNEQFF
TRBV7-9	TRBD2	NA	TRBJ2-1	TGTGCCAGCAGCTTAAGTAGCGGGACCTACAATGAGCAGTTCTTC	CASSLSSGTYNEQFF
TRBV9	TRBD2	NA	TRBJ2-7	TGTGCCAGCAGCAGAGGACTAGCGGGAGTGTACGAGCAGTACTTC	CASSRGLAGVYEQYF
TRBV7-9	TRBD1	few	TRBJ2-2	TGTGCCAGTCCCAACTTCCGGGACAGGTGGGCCGGGGAGCTGTTTTTT	CASPNFRDRWAGELFF
TRBV7-6	NA	NA	TRBJ2-7	TGTGCCAGCAGCTTACCAGGGACCTACGAGCAGTACTTC	CASSLPGTYEQYF
TRBV5-4	TRBD2	NA	TRBJ2-1	TGTGCCAGCAGCCCGACTAGCGGACAATACAATGAGCAGTTCTTC	CASSPTSGQYNEQFF
TRBV6-1	NA	NA	TRBJ1-1	TGTGCCAGCAGTGATTCAGGGTGGAGGAACACTGAAGCTTTCTTT	CASSDSGWRNTEAFF
TRBV4-3	NA	NA	TRBJ1-2	TGCGCCAGCAGCCAGGACAGCTCACTCCCCCCCTACTATGGCTACACCTTC	CASSQDSSLPPYYGYTF
TRBV4-3	TRBD2	NA	TRBJ2-7	TGCGCCAGCAGCCCGGACGTGGGGAGACTAGCGGGAGGGCGCTCCGAGCAGTACTTC	CASSPDVGRLAGGRSEQYF
TRBV6-4	NA	NA	TRBJ1-1	TGTGCCAGCAGTTCAGGGGATAACACTGAAGCTTTCTTT	CASSSGDNTEAFF
TRBV10-2	NA	NA	TRBJ2-1	TGCGCCAGCAGTGAGAATAGCGGTGAGCAGTTCTTC	CASSENSGEQFF
TRBV6-4	TRBD1	NA	TRBJ2-2	TGTGCCAGCAAGGGTGACGCAGGGGGAGCCACCGGGGAGCTGTTTTTT	CASKGDAGGATGELFF
TRBV15	NA	NA	TRBJ2-1	TGTGCCACCAGCGGGTTACCGGGACTCACGTTTCTGGAGCAGTTCTTC	CATSGLPGLTFLEQFF
TRBV28	NA	many	TRBJ2-3	TGTGCCAGCAGTTATCTAGCAGAAAGCACAGATACGCAGTATTTT	CASSYLAESTDTQYF
TRBV7-6	TRBD1	NA	TRBJ2-3	TGTGCCAGCAGCCGGGGGGACAGGGGAAACACAGATACGCAGTATTTT	CASSRGDRGNTDTQYF
TRBV5-6	TRBD1	NA	TRBJ2-5	TGTGCCAGCAGCTTTGCTCCGGGACAGGGAACGGCAGAGACCCAGTACTTC	CASSFAPGQGTAETQYF
TRBV5-1	TRBD1	NA	TRBJ1-5	TGCGCCAGCAGCTTGGCAGGGGGTGTCAATCAGCCCCAGCATTTT	CASSLAGGVNQPQHF
TRBV19	TRBD2	NA	TRBJ2-5	TGTGCCAGTAGTATTGTGGCGGGACTACCACAAGAGACCCAGTACTTC	CASSIVAGLPQETQYF
TRBV29-1	NA	NA	TRBJ1-2	TGCAGCGAAGAGGTGGTTTATGGCTACACCTTC	CSEEVVYGYTF
TRBV5-1	TRBD2	NA	TRBJ2-3	TGCGCCAGCAGCTCCTTAATACTAGCGGGAGATTCGGATACGCAGTATTTT	CASSSLILAGDSDTQYF
TRBV5-1	TRBD2	NA	TRBJ2-3	TGCGCCAGCAGCTTGCGACTAGCGGGAACAGATACGCAGTATTTT	CASSLRLAGTDTQYF
TRBV5-6	NA	NA	TRBJ2-1	TGTGCCAGCAGCTTGAAGGGTCGATTAGAAGGAGGCGATGAGCAGTTCTTC	CASSLKGRLEGGDEQFF
TRBV18	TRBD2	NA	TRBJ2-7	TGTGCCAGCTCACCACAGATTCCCACTAGCGGGAATCCCTACGAGCAGTACTTC	CASSPQIPTSGNPYEQYF